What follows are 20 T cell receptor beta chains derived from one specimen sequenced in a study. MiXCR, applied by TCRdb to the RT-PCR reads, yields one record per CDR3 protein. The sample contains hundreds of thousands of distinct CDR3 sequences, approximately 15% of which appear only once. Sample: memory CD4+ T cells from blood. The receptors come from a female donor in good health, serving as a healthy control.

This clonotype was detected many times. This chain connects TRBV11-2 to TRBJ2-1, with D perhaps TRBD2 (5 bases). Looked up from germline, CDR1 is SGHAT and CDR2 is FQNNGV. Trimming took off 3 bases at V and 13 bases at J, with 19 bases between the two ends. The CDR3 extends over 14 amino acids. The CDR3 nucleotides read TGTGCCAGCAGCTTCTCGAGCAGGACTTCCCCACAGTTCTTC. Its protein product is CASSFSSRTSPQFF.

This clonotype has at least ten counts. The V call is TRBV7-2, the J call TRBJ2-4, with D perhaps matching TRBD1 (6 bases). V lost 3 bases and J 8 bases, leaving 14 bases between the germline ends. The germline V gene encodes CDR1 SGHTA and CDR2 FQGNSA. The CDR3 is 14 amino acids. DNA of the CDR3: TGTGCCAGCAGCTTGGATAGGGGGTGGGACATTCAGTACTTC. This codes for CASSLDRGWDIQYF.

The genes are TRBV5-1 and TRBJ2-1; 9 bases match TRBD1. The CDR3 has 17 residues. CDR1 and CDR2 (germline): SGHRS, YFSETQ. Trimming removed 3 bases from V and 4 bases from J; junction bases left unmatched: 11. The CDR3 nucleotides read TGCGCCAGCAGCTGGGACAGGGCGGGAGAGTCTTACAATGAGCAGTTCTTC. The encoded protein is CASSWDRAGESYNEQFF.

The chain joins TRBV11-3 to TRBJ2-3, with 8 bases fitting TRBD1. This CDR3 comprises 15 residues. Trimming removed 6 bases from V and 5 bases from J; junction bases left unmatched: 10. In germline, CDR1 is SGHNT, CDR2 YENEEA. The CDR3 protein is CASSPQGAGEDTQYF. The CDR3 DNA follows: TGTGCCAGCAGTCCTCAGGGGGCCGGGGAAGATACGCAGTATTTT.

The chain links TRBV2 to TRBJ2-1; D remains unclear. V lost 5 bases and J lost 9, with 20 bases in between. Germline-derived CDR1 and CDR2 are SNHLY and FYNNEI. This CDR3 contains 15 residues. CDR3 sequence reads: CASSSAVATYSEQFF. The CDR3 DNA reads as TGTGCCAGCAGTAGTGCGGTAGCTACCTATTCTGAGCAGTTCTTC.

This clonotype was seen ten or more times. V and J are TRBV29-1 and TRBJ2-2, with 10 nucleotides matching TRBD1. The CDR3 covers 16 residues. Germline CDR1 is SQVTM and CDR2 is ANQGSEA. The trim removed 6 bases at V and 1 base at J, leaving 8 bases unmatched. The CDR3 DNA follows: TGCAGCGTAGGGCCTGACAGGGGGCGGAACACCGGGGAGCTGTTTTTT. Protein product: CSVGPDRGRNTGELFF.

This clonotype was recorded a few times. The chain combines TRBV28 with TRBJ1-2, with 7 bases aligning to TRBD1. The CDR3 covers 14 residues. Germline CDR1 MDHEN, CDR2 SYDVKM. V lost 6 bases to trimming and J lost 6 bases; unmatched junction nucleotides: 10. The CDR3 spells CASRKPGQRDGYTF. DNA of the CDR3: TGTGCCAGCAGGAAACCGGGACAGAGAGATGGCTACACCTTC.

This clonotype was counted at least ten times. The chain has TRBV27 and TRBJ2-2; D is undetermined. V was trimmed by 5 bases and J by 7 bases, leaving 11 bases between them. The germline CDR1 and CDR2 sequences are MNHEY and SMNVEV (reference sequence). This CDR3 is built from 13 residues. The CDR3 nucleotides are TGTGCCAGCAGTCCCACCCCTCTCGGGGAGCTGTTTTTT. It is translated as CASSPTPLGELFF.

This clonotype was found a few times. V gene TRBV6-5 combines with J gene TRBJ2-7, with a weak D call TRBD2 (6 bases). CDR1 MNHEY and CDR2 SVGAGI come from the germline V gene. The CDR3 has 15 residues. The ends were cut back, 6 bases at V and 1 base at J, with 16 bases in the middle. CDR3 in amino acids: CASRWGTSSSYEQYF. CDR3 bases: TGTGCCAGCAGATGGGGGACTTCCAGTTCCTACGAGCAGTACTTC.

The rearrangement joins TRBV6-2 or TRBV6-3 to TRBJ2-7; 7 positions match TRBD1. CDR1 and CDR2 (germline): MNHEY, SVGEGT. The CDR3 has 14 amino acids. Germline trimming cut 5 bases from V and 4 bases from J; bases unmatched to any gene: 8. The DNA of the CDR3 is TGTGCCAGCAGTCCTTGGACAGGTCGGTACGAGCAGTACTTC. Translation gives CASSPWTGRYEQYF.

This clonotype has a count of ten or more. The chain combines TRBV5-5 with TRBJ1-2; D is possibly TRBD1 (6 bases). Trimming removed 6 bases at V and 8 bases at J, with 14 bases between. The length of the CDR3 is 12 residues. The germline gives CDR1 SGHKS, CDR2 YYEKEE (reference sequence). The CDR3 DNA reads TGTGCCAGCAAGCAACAGGGAGGCGGCTACACCTTC. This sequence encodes CASKQQGGGYTF.

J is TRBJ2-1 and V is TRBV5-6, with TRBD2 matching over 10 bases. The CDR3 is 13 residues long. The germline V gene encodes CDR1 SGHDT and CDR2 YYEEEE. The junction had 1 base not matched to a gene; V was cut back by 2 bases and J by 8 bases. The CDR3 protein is CASSLLAGYEQFF. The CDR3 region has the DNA TGTGCCAGCAGCTTACTAGCGGGATATGAGCAGTTCTTC.

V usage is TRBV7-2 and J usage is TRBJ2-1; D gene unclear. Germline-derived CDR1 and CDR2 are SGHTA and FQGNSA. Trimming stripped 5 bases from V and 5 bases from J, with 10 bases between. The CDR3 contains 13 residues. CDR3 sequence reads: CASSAGSHNEQFF. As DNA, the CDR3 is TGTGCCAGCAGCGCCGGAAGCCACAATGAGCAGTTCTTC. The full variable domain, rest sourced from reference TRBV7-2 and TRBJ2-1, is GAGVSQSPSNKVTEKGKDVELRCDPISGHTALYWYRQSLGQGLEFLIYFQGNSAPDKSGLPSDRFSAERTGGSVSTLTIQRTQQEDSAVYLCASSAGSHNEQFFGPGTRLTVL.

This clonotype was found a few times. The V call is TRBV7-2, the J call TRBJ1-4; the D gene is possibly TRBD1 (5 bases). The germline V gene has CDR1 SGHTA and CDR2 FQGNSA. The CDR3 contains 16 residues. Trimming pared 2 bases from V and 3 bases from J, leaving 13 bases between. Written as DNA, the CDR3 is TGTGCCAGCAGCTTATCCGGGGGTTCAGCTAATGAAAAACTGTTTTTT. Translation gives CASSLSGGSANEKLFF.

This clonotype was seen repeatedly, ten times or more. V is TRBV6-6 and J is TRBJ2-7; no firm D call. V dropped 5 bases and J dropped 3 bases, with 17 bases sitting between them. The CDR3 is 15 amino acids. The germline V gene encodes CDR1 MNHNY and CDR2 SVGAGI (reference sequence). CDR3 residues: CASSHRTRRHYEQYF. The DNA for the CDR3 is TGTGCCAGCAGTCACCGGACCCGACGCCACTACGAGCAGTACTTC.

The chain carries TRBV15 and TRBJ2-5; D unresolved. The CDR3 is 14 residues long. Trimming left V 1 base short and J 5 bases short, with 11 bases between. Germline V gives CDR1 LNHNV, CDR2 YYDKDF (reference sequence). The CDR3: CATSRVSSPETQYF. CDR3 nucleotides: TGTGCCACCAGCAGAGTGTCTTCCCCGGAGACCCAGTACTTC.

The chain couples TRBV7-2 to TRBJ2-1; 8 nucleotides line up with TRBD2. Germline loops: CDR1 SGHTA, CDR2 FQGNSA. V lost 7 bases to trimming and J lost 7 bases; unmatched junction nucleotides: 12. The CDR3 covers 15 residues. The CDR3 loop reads CASNFPGRVVNEQFF. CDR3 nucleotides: TGTGCCAGCAACTTCCCCGGGAGGGTTGTGAATGAGCAGTTCTTC.

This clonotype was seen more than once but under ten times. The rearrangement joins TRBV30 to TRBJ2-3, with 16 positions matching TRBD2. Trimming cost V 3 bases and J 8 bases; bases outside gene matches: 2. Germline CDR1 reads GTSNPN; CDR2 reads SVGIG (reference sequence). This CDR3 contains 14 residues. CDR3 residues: CAWRGLAGGSTQYF. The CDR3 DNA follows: TGTGCCTGGAGGGGACTAGCGGGGGGGAGTACGCAGTATTTT.

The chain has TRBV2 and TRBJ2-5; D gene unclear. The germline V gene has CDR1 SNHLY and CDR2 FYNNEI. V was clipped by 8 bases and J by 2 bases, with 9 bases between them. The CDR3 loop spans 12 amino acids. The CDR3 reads CASGVFQETQYF. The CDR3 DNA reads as TGTGCCAGCGGGGTATTTCAAGAGACCCAGTACTTC.

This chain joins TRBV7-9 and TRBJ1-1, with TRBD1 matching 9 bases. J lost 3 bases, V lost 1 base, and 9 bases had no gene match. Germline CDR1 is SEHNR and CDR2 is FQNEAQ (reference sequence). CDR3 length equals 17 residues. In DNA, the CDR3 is TGTGCCAGCAGCTTAGATGGGATACAGGGGGCCGACACTGAAGCTTTCTTT. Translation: CASSLDGIQGADTEAFF.